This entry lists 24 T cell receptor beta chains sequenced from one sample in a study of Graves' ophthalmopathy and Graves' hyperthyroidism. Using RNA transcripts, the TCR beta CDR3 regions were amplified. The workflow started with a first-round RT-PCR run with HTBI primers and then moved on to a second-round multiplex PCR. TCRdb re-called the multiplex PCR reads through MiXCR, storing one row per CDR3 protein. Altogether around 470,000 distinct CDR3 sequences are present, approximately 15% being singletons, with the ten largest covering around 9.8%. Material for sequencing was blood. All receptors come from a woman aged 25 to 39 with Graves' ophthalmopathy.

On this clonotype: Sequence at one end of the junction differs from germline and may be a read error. Here the CDR3 DNA reads TGTACCAGCAGTTTTTTACTTTCTGGTCAGCCCCAGCATTTT. Protein product: CTSSFLLSGQPQHF. This chain connects TRBV28 to TRBJ1-5; D ambiguous. Germline V CDR1 and CDR2: MDHEN, SYDVKM. This CDR3 comprises 14 residues.

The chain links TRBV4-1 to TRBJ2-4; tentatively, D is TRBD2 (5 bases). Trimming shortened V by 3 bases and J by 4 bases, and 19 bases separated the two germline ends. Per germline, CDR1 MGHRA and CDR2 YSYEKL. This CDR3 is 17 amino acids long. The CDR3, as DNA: TGCGCCAGCAGCCAGCGGGCCCTCTCGACGACTAAAAACATTCAGTACTTC. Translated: CASSQRALSTTKNIQYF.

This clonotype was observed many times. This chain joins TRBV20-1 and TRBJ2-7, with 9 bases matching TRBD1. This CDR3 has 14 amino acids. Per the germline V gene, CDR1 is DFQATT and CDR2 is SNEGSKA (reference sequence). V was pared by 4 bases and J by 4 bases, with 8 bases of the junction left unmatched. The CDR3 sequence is CSANPTGGLYEQYF. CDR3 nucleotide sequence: TGCAGTGCTAACCCGACAGGGGGGCTTTACGAGCAGTACTTC.

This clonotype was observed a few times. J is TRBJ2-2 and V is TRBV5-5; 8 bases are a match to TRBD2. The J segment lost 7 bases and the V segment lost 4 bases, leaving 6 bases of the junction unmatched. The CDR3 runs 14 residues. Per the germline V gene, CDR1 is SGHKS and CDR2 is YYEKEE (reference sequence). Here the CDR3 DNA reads TGTGCCAGCAGCCCGCGGGGGGTCAACGGGGAGCTGTTTTTT. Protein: CASSPRGVNGELFF. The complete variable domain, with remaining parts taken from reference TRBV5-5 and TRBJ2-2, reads DAGVTQSPTHLIKTRGQQVTLRCSPISGHKSVSWYQQVLGQGPQFIFQYYEKEERGRGNFPDRFSARQFPNYSSELNVNALLLGDSALYLCASSPRGVNGELFFGEGSRLTVL.

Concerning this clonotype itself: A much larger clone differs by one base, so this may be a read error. The CDR3 nucleotides read TGTGCCAGCAGTCCCGGGCCGGTGCATTCACCCCTCCACTTT. It translates to CASSPGPVHSPLHF. The chain joins TRBV12-3 or TRBV12-4 to TRBJ1-6, with D hard to call. Trimming removed 5 bases at V and 8 bases at J, with 13 bases between. The length of the CDR3 is 14 residues.

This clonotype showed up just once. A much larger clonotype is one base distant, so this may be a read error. For the CDR3, the DNA is TGTGCCAGCAGTCAAACCGGGACAGGGATCACTGAAGCTTGCTTT. Its protein product is CASSQTGTGITEACF. V usage is TRBV28 and J usage is TRBJ1-1; 9 bases are a match to TRBD1. Germline V gene lookup returns CDR1 MDHEN and CDR2 SYDVKM. This CDR3 is 15 amino acids long.

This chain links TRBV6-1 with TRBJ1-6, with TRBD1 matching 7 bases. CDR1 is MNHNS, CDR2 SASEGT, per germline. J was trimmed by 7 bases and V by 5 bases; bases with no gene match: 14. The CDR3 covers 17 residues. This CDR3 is CASSRGQPLIGNSPLHF. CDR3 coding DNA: TGTGCCAGCAGTCGGGGACAGCCCCTTATCGGCAATTCACCCCTCCACTTT.

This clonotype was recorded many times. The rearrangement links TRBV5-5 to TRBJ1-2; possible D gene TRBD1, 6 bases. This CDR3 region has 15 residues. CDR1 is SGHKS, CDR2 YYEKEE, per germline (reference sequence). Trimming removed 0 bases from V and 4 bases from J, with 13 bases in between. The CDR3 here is CASSLVWGQVYGYTF. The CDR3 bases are TGTGCCAGCAGCTTGGTGTGGGGGCAGGTCTATGGCTACACCTTC.

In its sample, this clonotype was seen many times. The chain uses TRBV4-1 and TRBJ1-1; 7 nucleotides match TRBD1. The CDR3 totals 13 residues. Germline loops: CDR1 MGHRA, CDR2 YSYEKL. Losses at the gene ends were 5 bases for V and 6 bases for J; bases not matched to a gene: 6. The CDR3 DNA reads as TGCGCCAGCAGCAACGACAGGGAAGCTGAAGCTTTCTTT. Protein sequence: CASSNDREAEAFF.

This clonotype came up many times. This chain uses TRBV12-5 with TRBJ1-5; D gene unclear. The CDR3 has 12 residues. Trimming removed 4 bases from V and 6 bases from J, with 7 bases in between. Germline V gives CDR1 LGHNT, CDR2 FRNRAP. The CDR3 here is CASGSLSQPQHF. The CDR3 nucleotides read TGTGCTAGTGGTTCGCTAAGTCAGCCCCAGCATTTT.

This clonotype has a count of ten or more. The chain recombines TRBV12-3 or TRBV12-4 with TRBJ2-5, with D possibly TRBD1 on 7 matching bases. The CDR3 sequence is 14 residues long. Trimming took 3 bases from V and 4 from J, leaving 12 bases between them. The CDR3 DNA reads TGTGCCAGCAGTTTTAACAGGGGAGGAGAGACCCAGTACTTC. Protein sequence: CASSFNRGGETQYF.

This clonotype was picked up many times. The CDR3 region is CASSLVGDDMNTEAFF. The CDR3, as DNA: TGTGCCAGCAGCTTAGTAGGGGACGACATGAACACTGAAGCTTTCTTT. This sequence joins TRBV11-1 and TRBJ1-1, with D perhaps matching TRBD1 (5 bases). V shed 1 base and J shed 0 bases, with 12 bases lying between them. Germline V CDR1 and CDR2: SGHAT, FQDESV (reference sequence). The CDR3 spans 16 residues. The whole variable domain, filled in from reference TRBV11-1 and TRBJ1-1, reads EAEVAQSPRYKITEKSQAVAFWCDPISGHATLYWYRQILGQGPELLVQFQDESVVDDSQLPKDRFSAERLKGVDSTLKIQPAELGDSAMYLCASSLVGDDMNTEAFFGQGTRLTVV.

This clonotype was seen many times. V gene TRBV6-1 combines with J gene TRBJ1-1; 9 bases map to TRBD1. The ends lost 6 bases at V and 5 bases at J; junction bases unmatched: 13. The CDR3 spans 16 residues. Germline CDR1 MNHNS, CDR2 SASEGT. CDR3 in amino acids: CASRGTGGRVGTEAFF. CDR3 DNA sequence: TGTGCCAGCAGGGGAACAGGGGGCAGAGTTGGGACTGAAGCTTTCTTT.

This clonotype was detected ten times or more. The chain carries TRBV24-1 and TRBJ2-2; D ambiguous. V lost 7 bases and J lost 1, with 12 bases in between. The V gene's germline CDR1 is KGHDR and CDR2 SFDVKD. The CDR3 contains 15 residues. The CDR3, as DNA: TGTGCCACCAGCTATACACGGGTGAACACCGGGGAGCTGTTTTTT. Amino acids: CATSYTRVNTGELFF.

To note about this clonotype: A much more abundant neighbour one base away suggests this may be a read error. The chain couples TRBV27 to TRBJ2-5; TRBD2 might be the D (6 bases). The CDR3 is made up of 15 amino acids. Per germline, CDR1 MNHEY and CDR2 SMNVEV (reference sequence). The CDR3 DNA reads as TGTGCCAGCAACAGGTTAGGCGGGACCCAAGGGACCCAGTACTTC. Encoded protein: CASNRLGGTQGTQYF.

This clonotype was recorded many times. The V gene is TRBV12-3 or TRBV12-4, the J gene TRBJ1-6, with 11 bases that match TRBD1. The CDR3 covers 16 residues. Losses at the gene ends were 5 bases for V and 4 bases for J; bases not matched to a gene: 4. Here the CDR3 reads CASSTRDRGYNSPLHF. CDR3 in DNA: TGTGCCAGCAGTACCCGGGACAGGGGGTATAATTCACCCCTCCACTTT.

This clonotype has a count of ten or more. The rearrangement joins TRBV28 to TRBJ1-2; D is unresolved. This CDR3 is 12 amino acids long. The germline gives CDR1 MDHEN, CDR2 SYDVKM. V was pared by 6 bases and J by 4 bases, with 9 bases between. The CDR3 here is CASSQTSYGYTF. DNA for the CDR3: TGTGCCAGCAGCCAGACAAGCTATGGCTACACCTTC.

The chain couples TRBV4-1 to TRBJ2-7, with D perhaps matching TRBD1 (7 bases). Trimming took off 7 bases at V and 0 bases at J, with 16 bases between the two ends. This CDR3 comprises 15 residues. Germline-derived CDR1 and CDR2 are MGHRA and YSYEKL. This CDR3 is CASTLRQGGSYEQYF. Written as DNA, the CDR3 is TGCGCCAGCACCCTAAGACAGGGAGGCTCCTACGAGCAGTACTTC.

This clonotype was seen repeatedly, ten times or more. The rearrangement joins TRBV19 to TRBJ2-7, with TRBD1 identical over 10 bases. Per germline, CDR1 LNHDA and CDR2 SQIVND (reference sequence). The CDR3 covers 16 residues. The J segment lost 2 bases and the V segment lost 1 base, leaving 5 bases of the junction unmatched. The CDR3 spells CASSIGTGQGAYEQYF. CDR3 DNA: TGTGCCAGTAGTATAGGTACCGGACAGGGGGCCTACGAGCAGTACTTC.

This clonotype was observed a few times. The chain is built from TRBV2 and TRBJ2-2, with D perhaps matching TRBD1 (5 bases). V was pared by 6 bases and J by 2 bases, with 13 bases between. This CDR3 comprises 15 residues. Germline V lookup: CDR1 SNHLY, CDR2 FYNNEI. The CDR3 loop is CASRRDSVNTGELFF. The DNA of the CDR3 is TGTGCCAGCAGGAGAGACAGCGTCAACACCGGGGAGCTGTTTTTT.

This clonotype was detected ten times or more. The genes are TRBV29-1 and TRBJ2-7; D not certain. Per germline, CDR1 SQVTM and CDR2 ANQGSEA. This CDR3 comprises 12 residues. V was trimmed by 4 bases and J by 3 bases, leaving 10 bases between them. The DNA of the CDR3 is TGCAGCGTTGGCAAGGGTATCTACGAGCAGTACTTC. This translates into CSVGKGIYEQYF.

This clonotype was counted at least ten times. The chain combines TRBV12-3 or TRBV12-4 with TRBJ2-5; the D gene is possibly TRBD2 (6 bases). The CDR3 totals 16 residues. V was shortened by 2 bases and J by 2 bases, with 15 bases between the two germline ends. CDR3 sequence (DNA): TGTGCCAGCAGTTTAATTCGTGGCGGGGCTCAAGAGACCCAGTACTTC. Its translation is CASSLIRGGAQETQYF.

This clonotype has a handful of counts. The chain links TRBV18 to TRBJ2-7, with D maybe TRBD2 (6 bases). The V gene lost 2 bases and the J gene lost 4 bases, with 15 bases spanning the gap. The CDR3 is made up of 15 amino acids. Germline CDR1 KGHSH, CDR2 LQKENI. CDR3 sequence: CASSPSWALAYEQYF. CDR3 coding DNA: TGTGCCAGCTCACCAAGCTGGGCACTAGCTTACGAGCAGTACTTC.

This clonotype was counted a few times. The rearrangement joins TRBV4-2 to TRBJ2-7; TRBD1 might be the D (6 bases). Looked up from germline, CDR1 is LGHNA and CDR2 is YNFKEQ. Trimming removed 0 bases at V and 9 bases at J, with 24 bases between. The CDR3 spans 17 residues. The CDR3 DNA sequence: TGTGCCAGCAGCCAAGAGAGATGGCAGGGGAAGTTCACAGCGCAGTACTTC. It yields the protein CASSQERWQGKFTAQYF.